Listed below are T cell receptor beta chains from one sample, sequenced in a study of CD8+CD57+ T cells in acquired aplastic anemia. TCRdb analysed the reads with MiXCR anew, one entry per CDR3 protein. The sample has about 210,000 distinct CDR3 sequences; roughly 55% are singletons. Specimen: sorted CD4+, CD8+, or CD8+CD57+ T cells (not recorded which) from PBMCs. These receptors were obtained from a human donor in good health. CDR3s leave out the opening cysteine and the closing phenylalanine or tryptophan. Only part of the rows carry a size: once, few, many, or a class if the clone is expanded.

TRBV24-1	-	TRBJ2-5	ATSDLGAREQETQY
TRBV10-2	-	TRBJ1-6	ASWGGTGYSPLH
TRBV20-1	-	TRBJ2-3	RLGISPNTDTQY
TRBV20-1	-	TRBJ2-7	SARGTSFWQY
TRBV20-1	few	TRBJ2-4	SARSGGTNIQY
TRBV10-3	-	TRBJ2-5	AISVQETQH
TRBV5-4	-	TRBJ2-7	ASSLKGVEQY
TRBV9	-	TRBJ2-5	ASSVGVAGEAETQY
TRBV27	-	TRBJ2-1	ASSGPSELGEQF
TRBV28	-	TRBJ2-1	ASTLKWLAGGDEQF
TRBV25-1	once	TRBJ1-6	ASGPSGNSPLH
TRBV12-3/TRBV12-4	-	TRBJ1-1	ASSRDGNSGNTEAF
TRBV20-1	-	TRBJ1-1	SVNRGSNTEAF
TRBV10-3	-	TRBJ2-7	AISAELGPSYEQY
TRBV7-8	-	TRBJ2-1	ASSSTSGFYNEQF
TRBV7-8	once	TRBJ2-5	ASSLDTSGGAGETQY
TRBV27	many	TRBJ2-3	ASSFGGSDTQY
TRBV19	-	TRBJ1-2	ASSRGPGGYGYT
TRBV25-1	once	TRBJ1-5	ASSRDRADQPQH
TRBV19	few	TRBJ1-6	ASSATGAYNSPLH
TRBV20-1	-	TRBJ1-2	SASRTGAPLNYGYT
TRBV20-1	-	TRBJ1-3	SARPFTGGQGTIY